Listed below are T cell receptor beta chains from one sample, sequenced in a study of blood T cell repertoires in COVID-19. The table came from immunoSEQ multiplex PCR; TCRdb's copy has only in-frame clones and leaves some out. This sample has about 190,000 clones, with approximately 85% found just once. The sample consisted of peripheral blood. These receptors were obtained from a woman aged 65 to 85 with active or convalescent COVID-19. Each CDR3 is given with its conserved first and last residue. D genes are given only for firm matches. Not every row has a clone size; where given, it reads once, few, many or a size class.

j_call,clone_size,d_call,v_call,cdr3_aa,cdr3_nt
TRBJ1-6,NA,NA,TRBV7-3,CASSLMGGPVSPLHF,TGTGCCAGCAGCTTAATGGGGGGTCCCGTTTCACCCCTCCACTTT
TRBJ1-6,NA,TRBD1,TRBV25-1,CASSEPIQGALGSPLHF,TGTGCCAGCAGTGAGCCTATACAGGGGGCACTAGGATCACCCCTCCACTTT
TRBJ2-7,NA,NA,TRBV27,CASSLSGGENPYEQYF,TGTGCCAGCAGCCTTTCAGGAGGGGAAAACCCCTACGAGCAGTACTTC
TRBJ1-1,once,NA,TRBV15,CATSRDVGEDAFF,TGTGCCACCAGCAGAGATGTGGGGGAGGATGCTTTCTTT
TRBJ2-7,NA,TRBD2,TRBV5-1,CASSAGVSGDVREQYF,TGCGCCAGCAGCGCGGGGGTGTCGGGAGACGTACGGGAGCAGTACTTC
TRBJ1-6,once,NA,TRBV3-1/TRBV3-2,CASSPGTRNSPLHF,TGTGCCAGCAGTCCCGGGACACGGAATTCACCCCTCCACTTT
TRBJ2-3,NA,TRBD2,TRBV10-1,CASSDLIFSGSTTDTQYF,TGCGCCAGCAGTGACCTGATCTTCAGCGGGAGTACCACAGATACGCAGTATTTT
TRBJ2-3,once,TRBD2,TRBV2,CASSSSGRPTDTQYF,TGTGCCAGCAGCTCCAGCGGGAGGCCAACAGATACGCAGTATTTT
TRBJ1-4,NA,NA,TRBV6-5,CASTPLGTLYEKLFF,TGTGCCAGCACCCCGTTAGGGACACTGTATGAAAAACTGTTTTTT
TRBJ1-1,NA,NA,TRBV29-1,CSGRRNTEAFF,TGCAGCGGGAGGAGGAACACTGAAGCTTTCTTT
TRBJ1-2,NA,TRBD1,TRBV7-8,CASSNDRVKRRTNYGYTF,TGTGCCAGCAGCAACGACAGGGTCAAACGAAGAACTAACTATGGCTACACCTTC
TRBJ2-5,once,TRBD1,TRBV24-1,CATSDRRGQGVGETQYF,TGTGCCACCAGTGACCGCAGGGGGCAGGGGGTAGGAGAGACCCAGTACTTC
TRBJ2-1,NA,NA,TRBV5-1,CASSLGTGFYNEQFF,TGCGCCAGCAGCCTCGGGACTGGATTCTACAATGAGCAGTTCTTC
TRBJ1-5,few,TRBD1,TRBV2,CASSEGQRNQPQHF,TGTGCCAGCAGTGAGGGACAGCGCAATCAGCCCCAGCATTTT
TRBJ2-5,NA,NA,TRBV18,CASSPREYQETQYF,TGTGCCAGCTCACCACGCGAGTACCAAGAGACCCAGTACTTC
TRBJ2-7,NA,TRBD1,TRBV7-3,CASSLDRGGEQYF,TGTGCCAGCAGCTTAGACAGGGGTGGAGAGCAGTACTTC
TRBJ1-2,NA,TRBD1,TRBV15,CATRTGTRDRGHGYTF,TGTGCCACCAGAACGGGGACGAGAGACAGGGGCCATGGCTACACCTTC
TRBJ2-1,NA,NA,TRBV21-1,CASSKISSGRAYNEQFF,TGTGCCAGCAGCAAGATTTCTAGCGGGAGGGCCTACAATGAGCAGTTCTTC
TRBJ2-7,NA,NA,TRBV6-5,CASRSDRITYEQYF,TGTGCCAGCAGGAGCGACAGGATCACCTACGAGCAGTACTTC
TRBJ2-3,once,TRBD2,TRBV7-9,CASSSGGLAGEYTQYF,TGTGCCAGCAGCTCGGGCGGACTAGCGGGAGAGTATACGCAGTATTTT
TRBJ2-7,NA,NA,TRBV9,CASSSESSYEQYF,TGTGCCAGCAGCTCGGAGAGCTCCTACGAGCAGTACTTC
TRBJ1-3,once,TRBD1,TRBV9,CASSPGQGGNTIYF,TGTGCCAGCAGCCCGGGACAGGGAGGGAACACCATATATTTT
TRBJ2-1,NA,TRBD2,TRBV5-1,CASRGATGGYNEQFF,TGCGCCAGCAGGGGAGCGACGGGAGGTTACAATGAGCAGTTCTTC
TRBJ1-5,few,TRBD1,TRBV28,CASTSIRGLRNQPQHF,TGTGCCAGCACTTCAATCAGGGGGCTTCGCAATCAGCCCCAGCATTTT
TRBJ2-7,NA,NA,TRBV28,CASSLGRGYEQYF,TGTGCCAGCAGTTTGGGCAGGGGCTACGAGCAGTACTTC
TRBJ1-2,once,TRBD1,TRBV2,CASSPGTGGLYTF,TGTGCCAGCAGTCCCGGGACAGGGGGTTTGTACACCTTC
TRBJ1-1,medium-sized,TRBD1,TRBV10-1,CANGTGNYRAFF,TGCGCCAACGGGACAGGAAATTATAGAGCTTTCTTT
TRBJ2-7,NA,TRBD1,TRBV28,CASSPSRDRIDSYEQYF,TGTGCCAGCAGTCCAAGCCGGGACAGGATCGACTCCTACGAGCAGTACTTC
TRBJ2-1,NA,TRBD2,TRBV4-2,CASSLGLAANNEQFF,TGTGCCAGCAGCCTGGGACTAGCGGCGAACAATGAGCAGTTCTTC
TRBJ2-7,once,TRBD1,TRBV24-1,CATRNRQGSPYEQYF,TGTGCCACCAGGAACCGACAGGGATCCCCCTACGAGCAGTACTTC
TRBJ2-7,NA,NA,TRBV5-1,CASSWPGYRAGPLADEQYF,TGCGCCAGCAGCTGGCCGGGTTACAGGGCAGGGCCCTTGGCGGACGAGCAGTACTTC
TRBJ2-1,NA,TRBD2,TRBV27,CASSLPLTSGRHNEQFF,TGTGCCAGCAGTTTACCCCTGACTAGCGGGAGACACAATGAGCAGTTCTTC
TRBJ2-2,NA,NA,TRBV5-4,CASSLRIAGELFF,TGTGCCAGCAGCTTGCGTATCGCCGGGGAGCTGTTTTTT